One and the same sample provided the 10 T cell receptor beta chains below, sequenced in a study of blood T cell repertoires in COVID-19. Only in-frame clones appear in the TCRdb table, and some are missing; sequencing was by immunoSEQ multiplex PCR. Of 200,000 to 300,000 clones detected, 88% appear once; the ten largest clones hold roughly 2.5%. Sequencing was carried out using PBMCs or T cells enriched from blood (not recorded which). Receptors originate from a middle-aged woman with acute COVID-19.

The chain links TRBV6-5 to TRBJ1-1; D is unresolved. Trimming removed 0 bases at V and 3 bases at J, with 8 bases between. Germline CDR1 is MNHEY and CDR2 is SVGAGI. The CDR3 loop spans 14 amino acids. CDR3 protein: CASSYSYPHTEAFF. CDR3 in DNA: TGTGCCAGCAGTTACTCGTATCCCCACACTGAAGCTTTCTTT.

The chain uses TRBV25-1 and TRBJ1-5; a possible D gene is TRBD1 (5 bases). V was pared by 7 bases and J by 5 bases, with 9 bases between. The CDR3 is 12 amino acids. Germline V gives CDR1 MGHDK, CDR2 SYGVNS. The CDR3 nucleotides read TGTGCCAGCACTTGGGGGGATCAGCCCCAGCATTTT. It yields the protein CASTWGDQPQHF.

The V gene is TRBV12-3 or TRBV12-4, the J gene TRBJ2-5, with 9 bases lining up with TRBD1. The V segment lost 6 bases and the J segment 3 bases; nucleotides outside the gene matches: 2. The CDR3 has 13 amino acids. The CDR3 region has the DNA TGTGCCAGCAGCCGGACAGGGGAAGAGACCCAGTACTTC. This codes for CASSRTGEETQYF.

The chain couples TRBV16 to TRBJ1-1; D not resolved. CDR1 and CDR2 from the germline V gene are KGHSY and FQNENV. CDR3 size: 13 residues. V was shortened by 1 base and J by 2 bases, with 5 bases between the two germline ends. CDR3 sequence: CASSQYLNTEAFF. The CDR3 bases are TGTGCCAGCAGCCAATATCTAAACACTGAAGCTTTCTTT. Supplemented by reference TRBV16 and TRBJ1-1, the full variable domain reads GEEVAQTPKHLVRGEGQKAKLYCAPIKGHSYVFWYQQVLKNEFKFLISFQNENVFDETGMPKERFSAKCLPNSPCSLEIQATKLEDSAVYFCASSQYLNTEAFFGQGTRLTVV.

The V gene is TRBV2, the J gene TRBJ2-6; TRBD1 is a possible D gene (5 bases). V was pared by 3 bases and J by 1 base, with 10 bases between. CDR3 size: 16 residues. Per germline, CDR1 SNHLY and CDR2 FYNNEI. The CDR3 nucleotides are TGTGCCAGCAGTGAGTCAGGGCAGTCTGGGGCCAACGTCCTGACTTTC. The encoded protein is CASSESGQSGANVLTF.

V and J are TRBV9 and TRBJ2-7; D is possibly TRBD1 (6 bases). This CDR3 is built from 16 residues. CDR1 and CDR2 (germline): SGDLS, YYNGEE. Trimming stripped 4 bases from V and 3 bases from J, with 20 bases between. In DNA, the CDR3 is TGTGCCAGCAGCCCACGGGCGGCCCGCAGGGGCTACGAGCAGTACTTC. Translated: CASSPRAARRGYEQYF.

This sequence joins TRBV5-1 and TRBJ1-6; TRBD1 is a possible D gene (6 bases). V lost 0 bases, J lost 2 bases, and 9 bases lay in between. Germline V CDR1 and CDR2: SGHRS, YFSETQ. This CDR3 region has 16 residues. This CDR3 is CASSLAGQTYNSPLHF. The DNA of the CDR3 is TGCGCCAGCAGCTTGGCGGGACAAACCTATAATTCACCCCTCCACTTT.

The chain employs TRBV7-9 and TRBJ2-3; a weak D match, TRBD2 (5 bases). The length of the CDR3 is 14 residues. With 11 bases removed from V and 3 bases from J, the gap between germline ends came to 18 bases. Germline V CDR1 and CDR2: SEHNR, FQNEAQ (reference sequence). CDR3 coding DNA: TGTGCCGCGGGCTCCGAGGGCAATACAGATACGCAGTATTTT. Amino acid sequence: CAAGSEGNTDTQYF. Combining the CDR3 with reference TRBV7-9 and TRBJ2-3 gives the whole variable domain DTGVSQNPRHKITKRGQNVTFRCDPISEHNRLYWYRQTLGQGPEFLTYFQNEAQLEKSRLLSDRFSAERPKGSFSTLEIQRTEQGDSAMYLCAAGSEGNTDTQYFGPGTRLTVL.

The rearrangement joins TRBV12-3 or TRBV12-4 to TRBJ1-3; the D gene is possibly TRBD1 (5 bases). V gave up 3 bases and J gave up 3 bases, with 6 bases separating them. This CDR3 spans 13 amino acids. CDR3 amino acids: CASSFGGGNTIYF. The CDR3 nucleotides are TGTGCCAGCAGTTTCGGGGGTGGAAACACCATATATTTT.

V is TRBV5-5 and J is TRBJ1-5; D remains unclear. The CDR3 totals 15 residues. V shed 2 bases and J shed 3 bases, with 12 bases lying between them. Germline V lookup: CDR1 SGHKS, CDR2 YYEKEE (reference sequence). This CDR3 reads CASSLIAGSNQPQHF. DNA for the CDR3: TGTGCCAGCAGCTTAATTGCAGGATCCAATCAGCCCCAGCATTTT.